The sequence of this T cell receptor beta chain was determined in a study of cytomegalovirus exposure and HLA in healthy donors. Study-level points and caveats: Rare sequences made up most TCRs, while some public TCRs were found in many donors.

Method: immunoSEQ multiplex PCR; TCRdb's copy keeps in-frame clones and lacks some. The sample consists of approximately 180,000 clones, more than 75% of them appearing once. V lost 2 bases, J lost 2 bases, and 16 bases lay in between. There are 16 residues in the CDR3. Per germline, CDR1 SQVTM and CDR2 ANQGSEA. This clone showed up just a few times. What it binds is unknown. This receptor was obtained from a woman aged 18-30 years in good health and CMV-seronegative. This chain connects TRBV29-1 to TRBJ2-1; possible D gene TRBD1, 6 bases. The specimen was PBMCs. The CDR3 coding sequence is TGCAGCGTTGAAAATTACGAGGGGGAAACCTACAATGAGCAGTTCTTC. Translation: CSVENYEGETYNEQFF.